The 32 T cell receptor beta chains reported below all come from one sample, sequenced in a study of blood T cells in healthy people across ages. PCR was performed a second time for 7 to 11 cycles using a sample-barcoded 5' primer and a J-beta primer mix. TCRdb reanalysed the 5' RACE reads using MiXCR and keeps one entry per CDR3 protein. The table lists 730,000 or so distinct CDR3 sequences, roughly 45% of them singletons. Sequencing was performed on blood. These receptors were taken from a woman in her sixties in good health.

The chain combines TRBV11-2 with TRBJ1-2; D not certain. The germline V gene has CDR1 SGHAT and CDR2 FQNNGV. The CDR3 is 13 amino acids. Trimming cost V 5 bases and J 8 bases, with 15 bases left between them. This CDR3 is CASSPTTVQGYTF. The CDR3 nucleotides are TGTGCCAGCAGCCCGACCACGGTACAGGGCTACACCTTC.

The chain carries TRBV20-1 and TRBJ2-7; maybe TRBD2 (6 bases). V shed 6 bases and J shed 4 bases, with 22 bases lying between them. Per germline, CDR1 DFQATT and CDR2 SNEGSKA (reference sequence). There are 15 residues in the CDR3. The CDR3 bases are TGCAGTGCCACTAATCCCCGGGACTTAATTTACGAGCAGTACTTC. It specifies CSATNPRDLIYEQYF.

The rearrangement uses TRBV24-1 and TRBJ2-1, with D perhaps matching TRBD1 (5 bases). Trimming removed 2 bases at V and 1 base at J, with 5 bases between. CDR1 and CDR2 from the germline V gene are KGHDR and SFDVKD. There are 14 residues in the CDR3. DNA of the CDR3: TGTGCCACCAGTGATTCAGGGTCCTACAATGAGCAGTTCTTC. The encoded protein is CATSDSGSYNEQFF.

This clonotype was seen only a few times. The chain is built from TRBV25-1 and TRBJ1-4, with D possibly matching TRBD1 (5 bases). The CDR3 spans 15 residues. CDR1 MGHDK and CDR2 SYGVNS come from the germline V gene. V was trimmed by 1 base and J by 5 bases, leaving 11 bases between them. The CDR3 bases are TGTGCCAGCAGTGAATGGGGGGACGGAAATGAAAAACTGTTTTTT. Protein sequence: CASSEWGDGNEKLFF.

The chain carries TRBV11-1 and TRBJ2-1; 10 bases map to TRBD2. Trimming removed 3 bases from V and 3 bases from J; junction bases left unmatched: 2. CDR3 length equals 15 residues. CDR1 and CDR2 from the germline V gene are SGHAT and FQDESV (reference sequence). The CDR3 DNA reads TGTGCCAGCAGCTTCGGGACTAGCGTCTACAATGAGCAGTTCTTC. It encodes CASSFGTSVYNEQFF.

The rearrangement uses TRBV24-1 and TRBJ1-5, with TRBD1 identical over 7 bases. The CDR3 has 14 amino acids. CDR1 and CDR2 (germline): KGHDR, SFDVKD. The V segment lost 4 bases and the J segment 5 bases; nucleotides outside the gene matches: 4. The CDR3 DNA reads TGTGCCACCAGTGACGGGACAGACGATCAGCCCCAGCATTTT. As protein: CATSDGTDDQPQHF.

The rearrangement uses TRBV20-1 and TRBJ2-1; D is uncertain. Per the germline V gene, CDR1 is DFQATT and CDR2 is SNEGSKA (reference sequence). The V end was cut by 0 bases, the J end by 7 bases, with 22 bases between. This CDR3 spans 17 amino acids. CDR3 in DNA: TGCAGTGCTAGAGAGGTCGATGCTAGGTCTCTAGGAAATGAGCAGTTCTTC. Its translation: CSAREVDARSLGNEQFF.

The chain joins TRBV6-6 to TRBJ2-3, with D maybe TRBD2 (6 bases). Germline V gives CDR1 MNHNY, CDR2 SVGAGI (reference sequence). With 6 bases removed from V and 0 bases from J, the gap between germline ends came to 13 bases. This CDR3 spans 15 amino acids. The chain's CDR3 is CASSRSSGSTDTQYF. DNA for the CDR3: TGTGCCAGCAGCAGAAGTAGCGGTAGCACAGATACGCAGTATTTT.

This clonotype has a handful of counts. This rearrangement joins TRBV28 to TRBJ2-1; D possibly corresponds to TRBD1 (6 bases). The CDR3 is 14 amino acids. V lost 6 bases to trimming and J lost 2 bases, with 11 bases between them. Germline CDR1 reads MDHEN; CDR2 reads SYDVKM. CDR3 in amino acids: CASSRTETYNEQFF. The DNA of the CDR3 is TGTGCCAGCAGCCGGACAGAAACCTACAATGAGCAGTTCTTC.

Concerning this clonotype: A read error may be the cause here, since a much bigger clone is one base away. V is TRBV7-2 and J is TRBJ1-1, with D possibly being TRBD1 (6 bases). Germline CDR1 and CDR2: SGHTA and FQGNSA. The CDR3 covers 14 residues. The CDR3 sequence is CASGFKGGGTEAFF. CDR3 bases: TGTGCCAGCGGCTTTAAAGGGGGAGGGACTGAAGCTTTCTTT.

The chain has TRBV20-1 and TRBJ2-3; 11 positions agree with TRBD2. There are 15 residues in the CDR3. The trim removed 5 bases at V and 5 bases at J, leaving 9 bases unmatched. CDR1 is DFQATT and CDR2 is SNEGSKA in the germline V gene (reference sequence). The CDR3 reads CSAPNSGGAGDTQYF. In DNA form, the CDR3 reads TGCAGTGCTCCAAATAGCGGGGGGGCCGGAGATACGCAGTATTTT.

The sample holds a few counts of this clonotype. This rearrangement joins TRBV20-1 to TRBJ1-5, with TRBD1 matching over 8 bases. The germline V gene has CDR1 DFQATT and CDR2 SNEGSKA (reference sequence). V trimming: 0 bases; J trimming: 8 bases; junction bases outside the gene matches: 9. This CDR3 has 15 amino acids. CDR3 residues: CSARDGTGQVKPQHF. The DNA of the CDR3 is TGCAGTGCTAGAGACGGGACAGGACAAGTTAAGCCCCAGCATTTT.

This sequence joins TRBV18 and TRBJ1-1; TRBD1 might be the D (5 bases). The CDR3 totals 12 residues. CDR1 KGHSH and CDR2 LQKENI come from the germline V gene. Trimming left V 3 bases short and J 8 bases short, with 10 bases between. CDR3 loop: CASSPGRVEAFF. For the CDR3, the DNA is TGTGCCAGCTCACCGGGCAGGGTAGAAGCTTTCTTT.

This clonotype has a handful of counts. The chain employs TRBV9 and TRBJ2-2; D gene uncertain. Germline lookup yields CDR1 SGDLS and CDR2 YYNGEE. V gave up 1 base and J gave up 4 bases, with 14 bases separating them. The CDR3 sequence is 16 residues long. DNA for the CDR3: TGTGCCAGCAGCGTATTTGTCTTAGCAGGCACCGGGGAGCTGTTTTTT. Protein sequence: CASSVFVLAGTGELFF.

The chain joins TRBV4-3 to TRBJ1-2; D unclear. The V gene's germline CDR1 is LGHNA and CDR2 YSLEER. V shed 1 base and J shed 8 bases, with 14 bases lying between them. The CDR3 contains 14 residues. CDR3 amino acids: CASSQVVRGGGYTF. CDR3 bases: TGCGCCAGCAGCCAAGTCGTTCGTGGTGGAGGCTACACCTTC.

CDR3 loop: CSARDLEGTGFPNEQFF. The CDR3 coding sequence is TGCAGTGCTAGAGATTTGGAGGGGACAGGGTTCCCTAATGAGCAGTTCTTC. This chain connects TRBV20-1 to TRBJ2-1; 9 positions agree with TRBD1. Germline V gives CDR1 DFQATT, CDR2 SNEGSKA (reference sequence). The CDR3 covers 17 residues. V lost 0 bases and J lost 7; bases outside the gene matches: 13.

The table lists this clonotype with a few counts. This chain uses TRBV20-1 with TRBJ2-4, with TRBD1 matching over 7 bases. After removal of 6 bases from V and 6 bases from J, the junction contained 14 bases not matched to a gene. CDR3 length equals 15 residues. Per the germline V gene, CDR1 is DFQATT and CDR2 is SNEGSKA (reference sequence). CDR3 bases: TGCAGTGCCCCGACAGGGACGGGGCCTAGAAACATTCAGTACTTC. Protein product: CSAPTGTGPRNIQYF.

The chain links TRBV7-2 to TRBJ1-1; possible D gene TRBD1, 5 bases. Trimming took off 0 bases at V and 6 bases at J, with 11 bases between the two ends. CDR3 size: 14 residues. In germline, CDR1 is SGHTA, CDR2 FQGNSA. In DNA form, the CDR3 reads TGTGCCAGCAGCTTAGCGTGGGGGGATCCTGAAGCTTTCTTT. Translated, it gives CASSLAWGDPEAFF.

The V call is TRBV6-1, the J call TRBJ2-3; a possible D gene is TRBD2 (6 bases). Germline CDR1 reads MNHNS; CDR2 reads SASEGT. The CDR3 loop spans 15 amino acids. V lost 2 bases and J 4 bases, leaving 13 bases between the germline ends. The CDR3 DNA reads as TGTGCCAGCAGTGAAACGACTAGACGTGCAGATACGCAGTATTTT. It encodes CASSETTRRADTQYF.

This clonotype turned up a few times. This chain connects TRBV30 to TRBJ2-7, with TRBD2 matching over 8 bases. V lost 2 bases, J lost 4 bases, and 7 bases stayed unmatched. CDR3 length: 14 amino acids. In germline, CDR1 is GTSNPN, CDR2 SVGIG (reference sequence). The CDR3 protein is CAWSSGGAGYEQYF. CDR3 sequence (DNA): TGTGCCTGGAGTTCCGGGGGGGCCGGTTACGAGCAGTACTTC.

The chain is built from TRBV6-5 and TRBJ2-3; no firm D call. CDR1 and CDR2 (germline): MNHEY, SVGAGI. The CDR3 length is 15 residues. The germline V and J ends were trimmed by 1 base and 1 base, with 9 bases remaining between them. The CDR3, as DNA: TGTGCCAGCAGTTACTTGGGCGTACGCACAGATACGCAGTATTTT. It encodes CASSYLGVRTDTQYF.

The chain carries TRBV7-2 and TRBJ1-2; TRBD1 matches 8 bases. The CDR3 is 16 residues long. J lost 5 bases, V lost 5 bases, and 13 bases had no gene match. Per the germline V gene, CDR1 is SGHTA and CDR2 is FQGNSA. The DNA for the CDR3 is TGTGCCAGCAGCCGATGGACAGGGCGAAACGTTTATGGCTACACCTTC. This codes for CASSRWTGRNVYGYTF. Drawing the rest from reference TRBV7-2 and TRBJ1-2, the complete variable domain is GAGVSQSPSNKVTEKGKDVELRCDPISGHTALYWYRQSLGQGLEFLIYFQGNSAPDKSGLPSDRFSAERTGGSVSTLTIQRTQQEDSAVYLCASSRWTGRNVYGYTFGSGTRLTVV.

The V gene is TRBV7-2, the J gene TRBJ2-1; unclear D gene. V was shortened by 3 bases and J by 8 bases, with 17 bases between the two germline ends. The CDR3 consists of 15 residues. Germline V gene lookup returns CDR1 SGHTA and CDR2 FQGNSA. CDR3 amino acids: CASSFGRLTYDEQFF. In DNA, the CDR3 is TGTGCCAGCAGCTTCGGCCGGCTCACTTACGATGAGCAGTTCTTC.

This rearrangement joins TRBV30 to TRBJ2-1; possible D gene TRBD1, 7 bases. The CDR3 loop spans 15 amino acids. V lost 1 base to trimming and J lost 1 base, with 11 bases between them. The V gene's germline CDR1 is GTSNPN and CDR2 SVGIG (reference sequence). CDR3 nucleotides: TGTGCCTGGAGTGGACAGGGACTTTCCTACAATGAGCAGTTCTTC. Protein product: CAWSGQGLSYNEQFF.

As to this clonotype: One base away lies a much larger clone, so this may be a sequencing read error. The chain couples TRBV4-2 to TRBJ2-1; 8 bases line up with TRBD1. The CDR3 is 13 amino acids. From germline, CDR1 is LGHNA and CDR2 YNFKEQ. CDR3 residues: CTSSLQGADEQFF. CDR3 in DNA: TGTACCAGCAGCCTGCAGGGGGCGGATGAGCAGTTCTTC.

This clonotype was seen repeatedly, ten times or more. This sequence joins TRBV9 and TRBJ2-7, with D hard to call. From germline, CDR1 is SGDLS and CDR2 YYNGEE. The V end lost 0 bases, the J end lost 3 bases, and 7 bases lay between the germline ends. The CDR3 has 13 amino acids. The CDR3: CASSVEGDYEQYF. Here the CDR3 DNA reads TGTGCCAGCAGCGTAGAGGGTGACTACGAGCAGTACTTC.

This clonotype occurred a few times. The CDR3 loop is CASSPPGMTKNIQYF. CDR3 in DNA: TGTGCCAGCTCACCACCGGGGATGACCAAAAACATTCAGTACTTC. V and J are TRBV18 and TRBJ2-4; D ambiguous. With 0 bases removed from V and 2 bases from J, the gap between germline ends came to 8 bases. The CDR3 is 15 amino acids. Germline CDR1 and CDR2: KGHSH and LQKENI. Full variable domain (outside the CDR3, taken from reference TRBV18 and TRBJ2-4): NAGVMQNPRHLVRRRGQEARLRCSPMKGHSHVYWYRQLPEEGLKFMVYLQKENIIDESGMPKERFSAEFPKEGPSILRIQQVVRGDSAAYFCASSPPGMTKNIQYFGAGTRLSVL.

This clonotype came up a few times. The V gene is TRBV10-3, the J gene TRBJ2-1, with D maybe TRBD2 (7 bases). The CDR3 has 17 residues. V lost 0 bases to trimming and J lost 0 bases, with 12 bases between them. Germline loops: CDR1 ENHRY, CDR2 SYGVKD. CDR3 protein: CAISESGGGLSYNEQFF. The DNA for the CDR3 is TGTGCCATCAGTGAGTCGGGGGGGGGCCTCTCCTACAATGAGCAGTTCTTC.

The V call is TRBV11-1, the J call TRBJ2-7; D not resolved. V gave up 6 bases and J gave up 6 bases, with 12 bases separating them. Germline CDR1 reads SGHAT; CDR2 reads FQDESV (reference sequence). This CDR3 is 12 amino acids long. The CDR3 DNA reads TGTGCCAGCAGTATAGTGGGCGGCGAGCAGTACTTC. Translating it yields CASSIVGGEQYF. The complete variable domain, with remaining parts taken from reference TRBV11-1 and TRBJ2-7, reads EAEVAQSPRYKITEKSQAVAFWCDPISGHATLYWYRQILGQGPELLVQFQDESVVDDSQLPKDRFSAERLKGVDSTLKIQPAELGDSAMYLCASSIVGGEQYFGPGTRLTVT.

The chain recombines TRBV5-1 with TRBJ2-7, with 11 bases matching TRBD1. The CDR3 has 17 amino acids. Germline lookup yields CDR1 SGHRS and CDR2 YFSETQ. The V and J ends lost 4 bases and 3 bases, in that order; junction bases with no gene match: 12. The CDR3 spells CASSPRTGGGLRYEQYF. CDR3 sequence (DNA): TGCGCCAGCAGCCCCAGGACAGGGGGCGGACTACGCTACGAGCAGTACTTC. Complete variable domain (other parts from reference TRBV5-1 and TRBJ2-7): KAGVTQTPRYLIKTRGQQVTLSCSPISGHRSVSWYQQTPGQGLQFLFEYFSETQRNKGNFPGRFSGRQFSNSRSEMNVSTLELGDSALYLCASSPRTGGGLRYEQYFGPGTRLTVT.

The gene calls are TRBV5-5 and TRBJ2-1, with TRBD1 identical over 9 bases. The V segment lost 4 bases and the J segment 6 bases; nucleotides outside the gene matches: 8. The CDR3 extends over 15 amino acids. CDR1 and CDR2 from the germline V gene are SGHKS and YYEKEE (reference sequence). The CDR3 DNA sequence: TGTGCCAGCAGCCCGGACAGGGGATTTTTCAATGAGCAGTTCTTC. This sequence encodes CASSPDRGFFNEQFF.

As regards this clonotype: A much larger clone differs by one base, so this may be a read error. The chain has TRBV13 and TRBJ2-7; D gene ambiguous. The J call may be incorrect, as the DNA end agrees better with TRBJ2-5. This CDR3 has 13 amino acids. Germline V gene sequence: CDR1 PRHDT, CDR2 FYEKMQ (reference sequence). This chain's CDR3 is CASRPNTEGTQYF. The CDR3 DNA reads TGTGCCAGCAGACCAAACACAGAAGGGACCCAGTACTTC.